The 28 T cell receptor beta chains given below trace back to one sample, sequenced in a study of tumor-infiltrating lymphocytes in primary liver carcinoma. With a constant-region primer, TCR beta cDNA was made from approximately 450 ng of total RNA. Nested multiplex PCR, run for three rounds with slightly modified ARM-PCR, yielded TCR beta libraries. TRBV1-TRBV30 forward primers paired with a C-beta reverse primer drove the first two PCR rounds, 10 cycles each. TCRdb called the multiplex PCR reads again in MiXCR, with one record for every CDR3 protein. The sample shows just over 300,000 distinct CDR3 sequences, around three fifths of them seen only once. Out of unsorted whole blood came the blood RNA, and germline DNA was extracted as well. Sequenced material: peripheral blood. These receptors were collected from a woman between 25 and 40 years old with primary liver carcinoma and hepatitis B virus infection.

This clonotype appeared a single time. It may be a read error: a sequence one base away is much more abundant. The J gene is TRBJ2-3, the V gene TRBV6-1, with unresolved D. Germline V gives CDR1 MNHNS, CDR2 SASEGT. The CDR3 is made up of 10 amino acids. The V end lost 8 bases, the J end lost 5 bases, and 5 bases lay between the germline ends. In DNA, the CDR3 is TGTGCCAGCCTGCAAGATACGCAGTATTTT. As protein: CASLQDTQYF.

On this clonotype: The CDR3 ends on some other residue instead of the conserved phenylalanine or tryptophan, so this is likely a read error. The rearrangement links TRBV6-4 to TRBJ2-1, with 8 bases identical to TRBD2. CDR1 is MRHNA and CDR2 is SNTAGT in the germline V gene. This CDR3 is built from 13 residues. Unmatched junction bases numbered 4, after V lost 5 bases and J lost 7 bases. The DNA for the CDR3 is TGTGCCAGCAGTTTCGGGAGGGGGAATGAGCAGTTCCTC. Residues: CASSFGRGNEQFL.

This rearrangement joins TRBV29-1 to TRBJ1-1; a weak D match, TRBD1 (6 bases). The CDR3 length is 11 residues. Trimming took 4 bases from V and 6 from J, leaving 9 bases between them. Germline CDR1 SQVTM, CDR2 ANQGSEA. CDR3 in DNA: TGCAGCGTTGTGGGGGCAGCTGAAGCTTTCTTT. This sequence encodes CSVVGAAEAFF.

This clonotype was detected only a few times. A much larger clone is a single base away; this may be a read error. The V and J genes are TRBV29-1 and TRBJ2-1; D not certain. This CDR3 contains 10 residues. Per germline, CDR1 SQVTM and CDR2 ANQGSEA. The V end lost 4 bases, the J end lost 7 bases, and 5 bases lay between the germline ends. DNA of the CDR3: TGCAGCGTTGGGCGGAATGAGCAGTTCTTC. It specifies CSVGRNEQFF.

The chain combines TRBV12-3 or TRBV12-4 with TRBJ2-5, with unresolved D. The CDR3 is made up of 13 amino acids. Trimming left V 3 bases short and J 4 bases short, with 9 bases between. The CDR3 region is CASSFELGETQYF. CDR3 bases: TGTGCCAGCAGTTTCGAACTGGGAGAGACCCAGTACTTC.

With respect to this clonotype: This sequence may be a read error, since a much larger clone differs from it by one base. This chain links TRBV4-1 with TRBJ2-5; D gene ambiguous. The CDR3 is 14 amino acids. CDR1 is MGHRA, CDR2 YSYEKL, per germline. The V gene lost 4 bases and the J gene lost 2 bases, with 11 bases spanning the gap. CDR3 sequence (DNA): TGCGCCAGCAGCCGAGCTTATGGGCAAGAGACCCAGTACTTC. Translating it yields CASSRAYGQETQYF.

This clonotype was detected a few times. This sequence joins TRBV5-4 and TRBJ2-6; the D gene could be TRBD1 or TRBD2 (5 bases each). This CDR3 is built from 19 residues. The germline V gene has CDR1 SGHNT and CDR2 YYREEE (reference sequence). The germline V and J ends were trimmed by 2 bases and 2 bases, with 20 bases remaining between them. The CDR3 nucleotides read TGTGCCAGCAGCTTCCGGGACCAAACCATATGGGCTGGGGCCAACGTCCTGACTTTC. Translation: CASSFRDQTIWAGANVLTF.

This clonotype was observed a handful of times. V usage is TRBV5-8 and J usage is TRBJ2-5; unclear D gene. Looked up from germline, CDR1 is SGHTS and CDR2 is YDEGEE. The CDR3 runs to 14 residues. V lost 4 bases and J 0 bases, leaving 10 bases between the germline ends. The CDR3 sequence is CASSPDGYQETQYF. The CDR3 bases are TGTGCCAGCAGCCCTGACGGATACCAAGAGACCCAGTACTTC.

This chain uses TRBV6-2 or TRBV6-3 with TRBJ2-7, with D perhaps matching TRBD1 (5 bases). The germline gives CDR1 MNHEY, CDR2 SVGEGT. This CDR3 has 16 amino acids. Between the trimmed V and J ends, which lost 6 bases and 0 bases, there was a span of 18 bases. The CDR3 here is CASSRPAGSYSYEQYF. The CDR3 bases are TGTGCCAGCAGCCGCCCGGCAGGGTCGTACTCCTACGAGCAGTACTTC.

The sample holds many counts of this clonotype. V gene TRBV6-5 combines with J gene TRBJ2-7; D is undetermined. The CDR3 spans 15 residues. Trimming removed 7 bases at V and 0 bases at J, with 16 bases between. The germline V gene encodes CDR1 MNHEY and CDR2 SVGAGI. The CDR3 region has the DNA TGTGCCAGCACCTCGCGGCGGCTATACTCCTACGAGCAGTACTTC. Residues: CASTSRRLYSYEQYF.

Remarks on this clonotype: The junction differs from germline at one of its ends, possibly a read error. The chain links TRBV28 to TRBJ2-7, with 9 bases that match TRBD2. CDR3 size: 14 residues. Germline CDR1 is MDHEN and CDR2 is SYDVKM. The CDR3 DNA follows: TGTGCCAGCAGTTTAGCGGGAGGGCAAGCCGAGCAGTATTTC. It codes for CASSLAGGQAEQYF.

As to this clonotype: The junction and the germline gene differ at one end; a read error may be behind it. The chain recombines TRBV6-2 or TRBV6-3 with TRBJ1-5, with unresolved D. Per the germline V gene, CDR1 is MNHEY and CDR2 is SVGEGT. The CDR3 length is 14 residues. CDR3 coding DNA: TGTGCCAGCAGTAACTCTGTTTCGAATCAGCCCCAGCATTTT. This sequence encodes CASSNSVSNQPQHF.

Comment on this clonotype: With a much larger clone just one base away, this may be a read error. The chain is built from TRBV12-3 or TRBV12-4 and TRBJ2-3, with no clear D. V was cut by 2 bases and J by 3 bases, with 12 bases left in between. The CDR3 extends over 15 amino acids. The DNA of the CDR3 is TGTGCCAGCAGTTTACGGCAGGAGCTGACAGATACGCAGTATTTT. It codes for CASSLRQELTDTQYF.

As regards this clonotype: One base away lies a much larger clone, so this may be a sequencing read error. The chain is built from TRBV14 and TRBJ1-1, with a weak D call TRBD1 (5 bases). Germline assignment: CDR1 SGHDN and CDR2 FVKESK. The CDR3 extends over 13 amino acids. The V and J ends lost 4 bases and 2 bases respectively, with 8 bases between them. The DNA of the CDR3 is TGTGCCAGCAGCCCGAGGACAAACACTGAAGCTTTCTTT. Its translation is CASSPRTNTEAFF.

The genes are TRBV6-1 and TRBJ1-5; 7 bases align to TRBD1. The CDR3 runs to 18 residues. Germline V lookup: CDR1 MNHNS, CDR2 SASEGT. Here the CDR3 reads CTNKAIPGQPNSNQPQHF. The CDR3 DNA reads TGTACCAACAAGGCGATCCCGGGACAGCCCAATAGCAATCAGCCCCAGCATTTT.

Comment on this clonotype: The junction does not match germline at one end; this may be a read error. This chain uses TRBV11-2 with TRBJ1-5; D remains unclear. CDR1 and CDR2 from the germline V gene are SGHAT and FQNNGV. This CDR3 region has 14 residues. The CDR3: CANSHPGVSQPQHF. The DNA for the CDR3 is TGTGCCAACAGCCATCCAGGTGTCTCTCAGCCCCAGCATTTT.

This clonotype was observed many times. CDR3 DNA sequence: TGTGCCAGCAGTGCTTCTACAGGGGGGAACACTGAAGCTTTCTTT. Residues: CASSASTGGNTEAFF. V is TRBV6-1 and J is TRBJ1-1, with 8 bases that match TRBD1. The J segment lost 1 base and the V segment lost 4 bases, leaving 5 bases of the junction unmatched. This CDR3 has 15 amino acids. Germline V gives CDR1 MNHNS, CDR2 SASEGT.

The J gene is TRBJ2-3, the V gene TRBV6-6; no firm D call. With 6 bases removed from V and 1 base from J, the gap between germline ends came to 8 bases. The CDR3 spans 13 residues. Germline V lookup: CDR1 MNHNY, CDR2 SVGAGI (reference sequence). The chain's CDR3 is CASSPGRTDTQYF. The DNA for the CDR3 is TGTGCCAGCAGCCCCGGGCGCACAGATACGCAGTATTTT.

Written as DNA, the CDR3 is TGCAGCGTACGGACTAGCAGGAGTAATGAGCAGTTCTTC. Residues: CSVRTSRSNEQFF. The chain combines TRBV29-1 with TRBJ2-1; 8 bases agree with TRBD2. J gave up 7 bases and V 6 bases, and 8 bases lay outside the gene matches. Germline assignment: CDR1 SQVTM and CDR2 ANQGSEA. CDR3 length: 13 residues.

The chain uses TRBV14 and TRBJ2-2; TRBD2 matches at 11 bases. This CDR3 comprises 15 residues. Germline V gene lookup returns CDR1 SGHDN and CDR2 FVKESK. The trim removed 6 bases at V and 6 bases at J, leaving 6 bases unmatched. The CDR3 here is CASRLAGVASGELFF. CDR3 DNA: TGTGCCAGCAGACTAGCGGGAGTTGCATCCGGGGAGCTGTTTTTT.

This clonotype was seen a single time. Possible read error: a much larger clone is one base away. A read error is likely, as this CDR3 ends without the conserved phenylalanine or tryptophan. The chain couples TRBV12-3 or TRBV12-4 to TRBJ1-6; weak D call: TRBD1 (6 bases). V shed 7 bases and J shed 5 bases, with 12 bases lying between them. CDR3 size: 14 residues. The CDR3 loop reads CASTRDTHNSPLHL. In nucleotides, the CDR3 is TGTGCCAGCACCCGGGACACTCATAATTCACCCCTCCACTTA.

This clonotype was observed once. With a much larger clone just one base away, this may be a read error. The chain combines TRBV29-1 with TRBJ2-3; possibly TRBD2 for D (7 bases). The CDR3 length is 19 residues. Per the germline V gene, CDR1 is SQVTM and CDR2 is ANQGSEA. The CDR3, as DNA: TGCAGCGTTGGGGGGGGCAGGGATCGCCGGCTAGGTCCCACAAATACGCAGTATTTT. The encoded protein is CSVGGGRDRRLGPTNTQYF.

In its sample, this clonotype was seen once. This chain uses TRBV11-1 with TRBJ2-5; D ambiguous. The germline CDR1 and CDR2 sequences are SGHAT and FQDESV (reference sequence). This CDR3 has 12 residues. CDR3 region: CTNSWLQETQYF. The CDR3 bases are TGTACCAACAGCTGGTTGCAAGAGACCCAGTACTTC.

The chain employs TRBV6-5 and TRBJ2-1; D remains unclear. V gave up 2 bases and J gave up 3 bases, with 17 bases separating them. The CDR3 runs 17 residues. Germline assignment: CDR1 MNHEY and CDR2 SVGAGI. The CDR3 nucleotides read TGTGCCAGCAGTTACAATAGTGGGTCGAGCTTCTACAATGAGCAGTTCTTC. Amino acid sequence: CASSYNSGSSFYNEQFF.

The CDR3 spells CASSYLVGGGIDEQFF. DNA of the CDR3: TGTGCCAGCAGTTACCTCGTAGGGGGAGGGATCGATGAGCAGTTCTTC. This sequence joins TRBV6-5 and TRBJ2-1; D is possibly TRBD2 (7 bases). Trimming took 2 bases from V and 8 from J, leaving 19 bases between them. In germline, CDR1 is MNHEY, CDR2 SVGAGI. This CDR3 spans 16 amino acids.

This clonotype was seen repeatedly, ten times or more. The genes are TRBV12-3 or TRBV12-4 and TRBJ2-1; 11 positions agree with TRBD2. With 3 bases clipped from V and 6 bases from J, the junction kept 16 bases outside the gene matches. This CDR3 spans 19 amino acids. CDR3 nucleotides: TGTGCCAGCAGTTTTAGATGGGGAATAGCGGGAGGGCCTACCAATGAGCAGTTCTTC. It specifies CASSFRWGIAGGPTNEQFF.

For this clonotype: A single base separates this from a much larger clone, so it may be a read error. This sequence joins TRBV7-9 and TRBJ2-3, with 7 positions matching TRBD1. Germline V gene lookup returns CDR1 SEHNR and CDR2 FQNEAQ (reference sequence). The CDR3 has 14 residues. With V trimmed by 5 bases and J by 4 bases, 6 bases remained unmatched. The CDR3 DNA follows: TGTGCCAGCAGCGCCGACAGGGACCCAGATACGCAGTATTTT. Protein sequence: CASSADRDPDTQYF. Full variable domain (remainder filled in from reference TRBV7-9 and TRBJ2-3): DTGVSQNPRHKITKRGQNVTFRCDPISEHNRLYWYRQTLGQGPEFLTYFQNEAQLEKSRLLSDRFSAERPKGSFSTLEIQRTEQGDSAMYLCASSADRDPDTQYFGPGTRLTVL.

Worth noting for this clonotype: A read error is possible here, since a much larger clone lies one base away. This is likely a read error, given that the CDR3 carries no conserved phenylalanine or tryptophan at its end. This rearrangement joins TRBV5-4 to TRBJ2-1; TRBD2 matches at 8 bases. V was clipped by 9 bases and J by 6 bases; unmatched bases: 11. The CDR3 length is 14 residues. From germline, CDR1 is SGHNT and CDR2 YYREEE (reference sequence). CDR3 region: CATQTGTSGNEQFL. The CDR3 bases are TGTGCCACCCAGACCGGGACTAGTGGCAATGAGCAGTTCTTA.